Below, 21 T cell receptor beta chains from the same sample are listed, as sequenced in a study of CD8 T cells in Susac syndrome. An amount of RNA that ranged from roughly 0.45 to 1 ug was reverse transcribed with random hexamers. Each CDR3 protein gets one entry after TCRdb re-called the immunoSEQ multiplex PCR reads with MiXCR. The sample lists over 80,000 distinct CDR3 sequences, about 93% occurring once. The sequencing input was CD8+ T cells from PBMCs. The receptors were gathered from a human donor with Susac syndrome.

J is TRBJ2-2 and V is TRBV29-1, with D possibly matching TRBD2 (6 bases). Trimming left V 7 bases short and J 3 bases short, with 6 bases between. Germline V gene lookup returns CDR1 SQVTM and CDR2 ANQGSEA. CDR3 size: 11 residues. CDR3 DNA sequence: TGCAGCGGGAGGGACACCGGGGAGCTGTTTTTT. Translated: CSGRDTGELFF.

V gene TRBV27 combines with J gene TRBJ2-7; 7 bases are shared with TRBD1. The length of the CDR3 is 14 residues. J gave up 2 bases and V 6 bases, and 7 bases lay outside the gene matches. Looked up from germline, CDR1 is MNHEY and CDR2 is SMNVEV (reference sequence). The chain's CDR3 is CASRWGRGTYEQYF. DNA for the CDR3: TGTGCCAGCAGGTGGGGCAGGGGGACCTACGAGCAGTACTTC.

The chain links TRBV11-1 to TRBJ2-1, with 10 bases that match TRBD2. V was clipped by 1 base and J by 9 bases; unmatched bases: 9. The CDR3 is 16 amino acids. Germline lookup yields CDR1 SGHAT and CDR2 FQDESV (reference sequence). Here the CDR3 reads CASSLVASGSNREQFF. In nucleotides, the CDR3 is TGTGCCAGCAGCTTAGTAGCTAGCGGGAGTAATCGTGAGCAGTTCTTC. Drawing the rest from reference TRBV11-1 and TRBJ2-1, the complete variable domain is EAEVAQSPRYKITEKSQAVAFWCDPISGHATLYWYRQILGQGPELLVQFQDESVVDDSQLPKDRFSAERLKGVDSTLKIQPAELGDSAMYLCASSLVASGSNREQFFGPGTRLTVL.

This clonotype has only one observation. The chain combines TRBV7-9 with TRBJ2-5, with D perhaps given as TRBD1 or TRBD2 (5 bases each). The germline CDR1 and CDR2 sequences are SEHNR and FQNEAQ (reference sequence). The CDR3 is made up of 13 amino acids. The V end was cut by 0 bases, the J end by 5 bases, with 7 bases between. The CDR3 bases are TGTGCCAGCAGCTTAGCCTGGGGGGAGACCCAGTACTTC. Its protein product is CASSLAWGETQYF.

The rearrangement links TRBV30 to TRBJ2-3; 7 positions match TRBD1. V lost 8 bases, J lost 1 base, and 9 bases stayed unmatched. This CDR3 is 14 amino acids long. Per germline, CDR1 GTSNPN and CDR2 SVGIG (reference sequence). The chain's CDR3 is CASSPGTGTDTQYF. CDR3 DNA: TGTGCCAGTTCTCCCGGGACAGGCACAGATACGCAGTATTTT.

The chain employs TRBV16 and TRBJ1-2; a possible D gene is TRBD1 (6 bases). The germline CDR1 and CDR2 sequences are KGHSY and FQNENV. Trimming stripped 4 bases from V and 8 bases from J, with 14 bases between. CDR3 length: 13 residues. CDR3 bases: TGTGCCAGCAGCCCCTCCCATGGGGGCGGCTACACCTTC. Translating it yields CASSPSHGGGYTF. Filled out from reference TRBV16 and TRBJ1-2, the complete variable domain reads GEEVAQTPKHLVRGEGQKAKLYCAPIKGHSYVFWYQQVLKNEFKFLISFQNENVFDETGMPKERFSAKCLPNSPCSLEIQATKLEDSAVYFCASSPSHGGGYTFGSGTRLTVV.

The chain joins TRBV4-2 to TRBJ2-3, with D perhaps TRBD2 (5 bases). Between the trimmed V and J ends, which lost 7 bases and 1 base, there was a span of 12 bases. The CDR3 sequence is 14 residues long. Germline-derived CDR1 and CDR2 are LGHNA and YNFKEQ. CDR3 nucleotides: TGTGCCAGCACTCCTGGACTCGGCACAGATACGCAGTATTTT. This gives the protein CASTPGLGTDTQYF.

The chain employs TRBV10-3 and TRBJ2-1; 11 nucleotides match TRBD2. CDR1 ENHRY and CDR2 SYGVKD come from the germline V gene. The length of the CDR3 is 13 residues. V gave up 11 bases and J gave up 4 bases; unmatched junction bases: 4. The CDR3 bases are TGTGCCTCCGGGACTAGCGGTTACAATGAGCAGTTCTTC. It encodes CASGTSGYNEQFF.

The V gene is TRBV12-3 or TRBV12-4, the J gene TRBJ2-5, with a possible D match to TRBD2 (6 bases). The CDR3 totals 17 residues. V was clipped by 6 bases and J by 1 base, with 21 bases between them. CDR3 in amino acids: CASSSPERVGGQETQYF. CDR3 in DNA: TGTGCCAGCAGCTCCCCGGAGCGGGTGGGGGGCCAAGAGACCCAGTACTTC.

The DNA for the CDR3 is TGTGCCAGCAGCGTAGGCACTAGCGGGATGGAGACCCAGTACTTC. Translation gives CASSVGTSGMETQYF. The chain recombines TRBV9 with TRBJ2-5; 10 bases agree with TRBD2. Trimming removed 0 bases from V and 5 bases from J; junction bases left unmatched: 4. Germline loops: CDR1 SGDLS, CDR2 YYNGEE. This CDR3 spans 15 amino acids.

The rearrangement uses TRBV7-9 and TRBJ1-2; a possible D gene is TRBD1 (5 bases). The CDR3 contains 15 residues. Trimming shortened V by 1 base and J by 8 bases, and 17 bases separated the two germline ends. Germline V gene data show CDR1 as SEHNR and CDR2 as FQNEAQ (reference sequence). This CDR3 reads CASSLVVQGPHGYTF. The CDR3 DNA follows: TGTGCCAGCAGCTTAGTGGTTCAGGGCCCCCACGGCTACACCTTC. Full variable domain (remainder filled in from reference TRBV7-9 and TRBJ1-2): DTGVSQNPRHKITKRGQNVTFRCDPISEHNRLYWYRQTLGQGPEFLTYFQNEAQLEKSRLLSDRFSAERPKGSFSTLEIQRTEQGDSAMYLCASSLVVQGPHGYTFGSGTRLTVV.

V is TRBV4-2 and J is TRBJ2-1, with 7 bases aligning to TRBD1. Germline loops: CDR1 LGHNA, CDR2 YNFKEQ. V gave up 6 bases and J gave up 9 bases; unmatched junction bases: 8. The CDR3 has 13 residues. The CDR3 DNA is TGTGCCAGCAGTCCTGCAGGGGGTGGTGAGCAGTTCTTC. Translation: CASSPAGGGEQFF.

The V gene is TRBV20-1, the J gene TRBJ2-1; 7 bases match TRBD2. The CDR3 is 13 amino acids. The germline gives CDR1 DFQATT, CDR2 SNEGSKA (reference sequence). Trimming removed 3 bases from V and 8 bases from J; junction bases left unmatched: 7. CDR3: CSARATSSDEQFF. The CDR3 DNA reads as TGCAGTGCTAGGGCGACTAGCAGCGATGAGCAGTTCTTC.

This clonotype has only one observation. This chain links TRBV6-5 with TRBJ2-5, with 7 bases fitting TRBD2. The ends lost 7 bases at V and 0 bases at J; junction bases unmatched: 5. The CDR3 contains 14 residues. Germline V gene data show CDR1 as MNHEY and CDR2 as SVGAGI. The CDR3 reads CASIASGDQETQYF. CDR3 bases: TGTGCCAGCATAGCTAGCGGAGACCAAGAGACCCAGTACTTC.

CDR3 sequence reads: CASSHRDRNYEQYF. The DNA of the CDR3 is TGTGCCAGCAGCCACCGGGACCGAAACTACGAGCAGTACTTC. This chain uses TRBV7-9 with TRBJ2-7; the D gene could be TRBD1 or TRBD2 (5 bases each). Per the germline V gene, CDR1 is SEHNR and CDR2 is FQNEAQ (reference sequence). V lost 5 bases to trimming and J lost 3 bases, with 14 bases between them. CDR3 size: 14 residues.

The V and J genes are TRBV5-5 and TRBJ2-7, with 9 bases lining up with TRBD1. The CDR3 loop spans 14 amino acids. V lost 3 bases to trimming and J lost 3 bases; unmatched junction nucleotides: 4. Germline V gene data show CDR1 as SGHKS and CDR2 as YYEKEE (reference sequence). The CDR3 DNA sequence: TGTGCCAGCAGCTCCGGACAGGGGTTCTACGAGCAGTACTTC. Protein sequence: CASSSGQGFYEQYF.

The CDR3 DNA is TGTGCCAGCAGTTTATTAGGGACAGGGGCCGACAATGAGCAGTTCTTC. This sequence encodes CASSLLGTGADNEQFF. The chain combines TRBV27 with TRBJ2-1; 10 nucleotides agree with TRBD1. The germline V gene encodes CDR1 MNHEY and CDR2 SMNVEV (reference sequence). The CDR3 is 16 residues long. Germline trimming cut 1 base from V and 5 bases from J; bases unmatched to any gene: 5.

This chain links TRBV30 with TRBJ1-3; no firm D call. The V gene's germline CDR1 is GTSNPN and CDR2 SVGIG (reference sequence). CDR3 length: 11 amino acids. Trimming took off 7 bases at V and 6 bases at J, with 10 bases between the two ends. In DNA form, the CDR3 reads TGTGCCTCCAAGAGCGAAAACACCATATATTTT. Protein: CASKSENTIYF.

On this clonotype: Its ends do not fully match the called genes, so a read error is possible. The J gene is TRBJ2-1, the V gene TRBV7-6; 12 bases line up with TRBD2. CDR1 and CDR2 from the germline V gene are SGHVS and FNYEAQ. The CDR3 length is 15 residues. The DNA of the CDR3 is TGTGCTAGCAGCTTAGGACTAGCGGGACGCGATGAGCAGTTCTTC. Its translation: CASSLGLAGRDEQFF.

The chain links TRBV7-9 to TRBJ2-7; the match to TRBD1 covers 8 bases. J gave up 6 bases and V 11 bases, and 12 bases lay outside the gene matches. Per the germline V gene, CDR1 is SEHNR and CDR2 is FQNEAQ (reference sequence). There are 13 residues in the CDR3. CDR3 nucleotides: TGTGCCGCCACCGTCGGGACAGGAGGCGAGCAGTACTTC. Translation: CAATVGTGGEQYF.

The CDR3 nucleotides are TGTGCCAGCAGTTACTCCGTGGACAGCCGAGGGGGCTACACCTTC. Its protein is CASSYSVDSRGGYTF. The rearrangement links TRBV6-5 to TRBJ1-2; possible D gene TRBD1, 6 bases. The CDR3 consists of 15 residues. The V end lost 0 bases, the J end lost 8 bases, and 16 bases lay between the germline ends. Germline lookup yields CDR1 MNHEY and CDR2 SVGAGI.